Listed here is a single T cell receptor beta chain. Its binding antigen is unknown. Qualities for individual bases were not recorded, and no much larger clone is one base off. In total, about 650 healthy bone marrow donors made up the cohort. Cohort members were all nominally healthy when sampled, although unrecorded immune exposures were likely present. CMV serostatus was recorded as positive for 250 to 300 and negative for about 50% of the roughly 670 cohort members, whereas no CMV serostatus was recorded for the donor in question. A peripheral blood sample was collected from each donor, and TCR beta sequencing was performed on peripheral blood mononuclear cells. Genomic DNA was extracted from the blood cell samples with the Qiagen DNeasy Blood Extraction Kit. The germline V end is reduced by 2 bases and the J end by 0 bases; junction bases left unmatched: 5. From its cysteine to its phenylalanine, the CDR3 spans 16 amino acids. CDR3 DNA only is kept here, 48 bases in frame from base 1. CDR1 and CDR2, per the germline V gene, are SGDLS and YYNGEE.

The sample originates from a study of cytomegalovirus exposure and HLA in healthy donors (dated by TCRdb to the late 2010s). With regard to the full study: According to an earlier analysis of several hundred of the donors, 150 million to 200 million T cells yielded over 90 million unique TCR beta sequences and 276 Gb of sequence data. An early release that covered fewer than 750 HLA-typed donors contained approximately 300 gigabases of sequencing data and tens of millions of unique TCR sequences. The genetic ancestry cluster associated with self-reported Caucasian donors included about 84% of the roughly 360 genotyped donors. The aim of the study was to test whether cataloging public T cell receptors could identify signatures of past pathogen exposure. The study used immunosequencing to profile the T cell repertoires of hundreds of subjects and linked those repertoires to cytomegalovirus serostatus. In addition to the first cohort of roughly 670 subjects, a separate validation cohort of approximately 130 different subjects was used. High-throughput TCR immunosequencing, statistical association of individual TCRs with disease status, and machine learning were combined to predict cytomegalovirus infection status. To study patterns of TCR occurrence, a later analysis re-analyzed previously published TCR beta repertoires from 600 to 750 donors and added high-resolution HLA genotyping. The later analysis used no new phenotypic data to find candidate immune exposures, relying instead on TCR beta sequences and their occurrence across donors. An earlier analysis of around 640 of the donors used high-throughput TCR beta sequencing to judge whether each TCR beta V gene segment behaved as functional or pseudogenic. Alongside the repertoire data, information on donor age, sex, ethnicity and CMV serostatus was compiled. In a later genetic analysis, genome-wide SNP genotypes for about 65% of the roughly 670 donors were used, and that subset was treated as a discovery cohort. Every discovery cohort repertoire had been produced on one sequencing platform. HLA typing included class I and class II loci at four-digit resolution. Typing coverage differed by locus: A, B, C, DRB1 and DQB1 were typed in about 620-630 donors, DQA1 in about 500, DPA1 in 600 to 610, and DPB1 in 450 to 490. Roughly 5 DR-DQ haplotypes were handled as single units for association and clustering, since linkage in the cohort was strong. Among several hundred genotyped donors of the cohort, an average of approximately 220,000 unique TCR beta nucleotide sequences was sequenced per donor, of which approximately 18% were non-productive.

Study-wide conclusions, independent of this receptor: A later analysis associated some 17,000 TCR beta sequences with specific HLA alleles at a false discovery rate of 0.05. Across donors, most TCR sequences were observed very rarely, whereas some public TCRs were present in many individuals. The presence/absence analyses assumed that sequencing depth was roughly uniform across donors, and that assumption may not be true. The classifier was reported to diagnose cytomegalovirus status with high specificity and sensitivity in both the original and validation cohorts. Several of the top co-occurrence clusters appeared to be linked to parvovirus B19, influenza, CMV and Epstein-Barr virus, according to a later analysis. According to a later genetic analysis, donors in an Asian-associated ancestry cluster had fewer N-insertions in productive TCRs than the approximately 700-donor mean. According to a later analysis, most CMV-associated TCR beta chains appeared to be HLA-restricted, and the HLA associations seemed to be driven largely by CMV exposure. CMV serostatus was the only immune exposure information available for the cohort. About 15 rarely observed V segments, including chromosome 9 orphons, were excluded from the earlier analysis of some 590 of the donors because counts were too low. A few of the identified cytomegalovirus-associated TCR beta chains were confirmed in vitro to be specific for cytomegalovirus antigens. Some IMGT-functional V segments, including TRBV6-2 and TRBV6-3, could not be told apart with the 87-base-pair reads, so those segments were excluded. Assigning TCR associations to individual alleles was difficult when HLA alleles, especially DR and DQ, strongly co-occurred. Only TCR beta chains were sequenced in this cohort, and the absence of alpha or paired-chain data limited detectable features. In an earlier analysis of 500 to 650 of the donors, most TCR beta V segments appeared in productive rearrangements about 90% or about 30% of the time, broadly matching IMGT annotations. A total of roughly 160 TCR beta chains were listed by the study as associated with cytomegalovirus. It was suggested by the authors that the approach could potentially be generalized to other disease states and immunological phenotypes. A later genetic analysis associated a missense DCLRE1C variant with V-gene and J-gene trimming of TCR beta chains, and an independent cohort replicated the association. A later analysis found that HLA-associated TCR beta chains were more clonally expanded and had lower generation probabilities than equally common non-associated chains. Correlated functional status among segregating V segments might be attributable to linkage disequilibrium, but an unknown experimental factor could not be ruled out. Because some donors lacked HLA typing at each locus, the association tests relied only on the typed subset. The sequencing pipeline was judged likely to have produced a cluster of highly shared sequence variants as a technical artifact. In a later analysis, TCR association rates were found to vary across HLA loci, with the most associated TCRs seen for DRB1 alleles and the fewest for HLA-C alleles. A further reported finding was that TCR beta sequences accurately predicted the HLA-A and HLA-B alleles for most subjects in the first cohort.

The library was obtained by the immunoSEQ multiplex PCR assay. The multiplex PCR relied on a mix of 60 forward primers for TCR Vbeta segments and 13 reverse primers for TCR Jbeta segments. Amplification of the CDR3 region of rearranged TCR beta genes was performed with a multiplex PCR assay on genomic DNA. The Illumina HiSeq System was used to sequence the amplified TCR beta libraries as 87-base-pair reads. The paper's data handling went like this. A later analysis counted approximately 84 million unique TCR beta chains across the 650 to 700 repertoires, and around 9.9 million of these chains were shared by at least two donors. Raw reads were error-corrected and collapsed into unique sequences with a nearest-neighbor algorithm that merged closely related sequences to remove PCR and sequencing errors. V, D and J gene segments were assigned by aligning CDR3 sequences to IMGT reference sequences. Each retained sequence needed at least a six-nucleotide match to both a V gene segment and a J gene segment. Rearrangements were classified as productive when the CDR3 lacked stop codons and remained in frame with V and J, and all other rearrangements were classified as non-productive. Following IMGT convention, CDR3 was defined as the stretch from the second conserved V-encoded cysteine to the conserved J-encoded phenylalanine. Sequences without an unambiguous match to a single V gene segment were excluded from the earlier analysis of 450 to 650 of the donors. An earlier analysis of 450 to 650 of the donors called V segments functional above 56.7% productive rearrangements and segregating when the between-donor standard deviation exceeded 5%. A statistical classification framework was built for diagnosing cytomegalovirus status from the catalog of TCR beta chain sequences. In a later analysis, V and J genes were assigned by comparing TCR nucleotide sequences against IMGT/GENE-DB human TR gene sequences. Using the TCRdist pipeline, a later analysis assigned CDR3 sequences along with most-parsimonious VDJ recombination scenarios. In a later analysis, each TCR beta chain was defined by its CDR3 amino acid sequence together with its V-gene family, and reads without a unique V-gene family were excluded. In a later analysis, around 650 highly shared, low-generation-probability nucleotide sequences were removed to address suspected cross-contamination and a sequencing artifact. In a later analysis, a clonal expansion index for each public chain was calculated from normalized within-repertoire ranks of inferred template counts. In a later analysis, generation probabilities were computed using a VDJ recombination model fitted to out-of-frame rearrangements, and the results were checked against IGoR. Hypergeometric tests were used in a later analysis to score TCR-TCR, TCR-HLA and TCR-CMV co-occurrence, with a repertoire-size bias correction applied to the TCR pairs. False discovery rates were estimated in a later analysis by permuting HLA or CMV assignments 20 times. In a later analysis, co-occurring TCRs were grouped using DBSCAN, with TCRdist sequence similarity added in when clustering inside HLA-allele-positive subsets. Co-occurrence clustering excluded repertoires with fewer than 30,000 or more than 120,000 public chains, plus five with anomalous nucleotide sharing. TCRdb provides this immuneACCESS table in a form limited to in-frame rearrangements. Some clones are lacking; in checked studies, under half of them reflect an unresolved V gene, and why the rest are absent is not known. The DNA was the basis for D and trimming; V, J and clone size are from that table. The sample table records about 140,000 clones; about three quarters of these occur just once. The top ten hold roughly an eighth of the sample.

The rearrangement joined TRBV9 to TRBJ2-1; TRBD2 lines up with 7 middle nucleotides. The clonotype was recovered from a human donor in good health. Specimen: PBMCs. The DNA sequence is as follows: TGTGCCAGCAGCGTTTGGGGAGGGAGCTCCTACAATGAGCAGTTCTTC. This gives the protein CASSVWGGSSYNEQFF.